Presented here are 12 T cell receptor beta chains from one specimen sequenced in a study of beta chain features in type 1 diabetes. The investigators reverse transcribed all of the isolated RNA, so they sequenced expressed TCRB transcripts. Sequencing used immunoSEQ multiplex PCR; TCRdb keeps in-frame clones, though not all of them. The sample consists of about 360,000 clones, approximately 12% of them appearing once. Sequencing was done on a sample of naive CD4+ T cells from blood. Every receptor here comes from a man aged 18 to 29 in good health.

The chain recombines TRBV9 with TRBJ1-2, with D possibly TRBD1 on 6 matching bases. The CDR3 extends over 13 amino acids. Trimming removed 0 bases at V and 7 bases at J, with 10 bases between. CDR1 is SGDLS and CDR2 is YYNGEE in the germline V gene. The CDR3 sequence: CASSVVAGVGYTF. CDR3 bases: TGTGCCAGCAGCGTAGTGGCAGGGGTTGGCTACACCTTC.

Only a few counts were recorded for this clone. The chain has TRBV7-9 and TRBJ1-1, with a tentative D call TRBD1 (6 bases). The V end lost 5 bases, the J end lost 1 base, and 17 bases lay between the germline ends. Germline V gene sequence: CDR1 SEHNR, CDR2 FQNEAQ (reference sequence). CDR3 length equals 16 residues. Written as DNA, the CDR3 is TGTGCCAGCAGCCCCGGGACACTGGAAGGGAACACTGAAGCTTTCTTT. Translating it yields CASSPGTLEGNTEAFF.

The chain uses TRBV5-1 and TRBJ2-7, with D possibly being TRBD2 (6 bases). Germline V gene sequence: CDR1 SGHRS, CDR2 YFSETQ. With 3 bases removed from V and 7 bases from J, the gap between germline ends came to 14 bases. The CDR3 has 13 residues. Here the CDR3 reads CASSSGTGDEQYF. CDR3 DNA sequence: TGCGCCAGCAGCTCCGGGACTGGGGATGAGCAGTACTTC. The whole variable domain, filled in from reference TRBV5-1 and TRBJ2-7, reads KAGVTQTPRYLIKTRGQQVTLSCSPISGHRSVSWYQQTPGQGLQFLFEYFSETQRNKGNFPGRFSGRQFSNSRSEMNVSTLELGDSALYLCASSSGTGDEQYFGPGTRLTVT.

This clone occurred a few times. The chain links TRBV7-9 to TRBJ1-5; D remains ambiguous. V lost 3 bases and J lost 4, with 13 bases in between. This CDR3 spans 15 amino acids. Germline CDR1 SEHNR, CDR2 FQNEAQ (reference sequence). The CDR3 nucleotides are TGTGCCAGCAGCTTGTGGCCGACTCCTAATCAGCCCCAGCATTTT. It codes for CASSLWPTPNQPQHF. The full variable domain, rest sourced from reference TRBV7-9 and TRBJ1-5, is DTGVSQNPRHKITKRGQNVTFRCDPISEHNRLYWYRQTLGQGPEFLTYFQNEAQLEKSRLLSDRFSAERPKGSFSTLEIQRTEQGDSAMYLCASSLWPTPNQPQHFGDGTRLSIL.

There are a few counts of this clone. The chain recombines TRBV28 with TRBJ2-1; 8 positions match TRBD1. This CDR3 region has 18 residues. V gave up 4 bases and J gave up 2 bases; unmatched junction bases: 13. Germline V gene lookup returns CDR1 MDHEN and CDR2 SYDVKM. CDR3 amino acids: CASSSMPGQGYAYNEQFF. The CDR3 nucleotides are TGTGCCAGCAGTTCCATGCCCGGACAGGGATACGCCTACAATGAGCAGTTCTTC.

This clone appeared a few times. The chain recombines TRBV2 with TRBJ1-1; D is uncertain. The CDR3 is 13 amino acids. Germline CDR1 reads SNHLY; CDR2 reads FYNNEI. Trimming left V 4 bases short and J 2 bases short, with 8 bases between. The CDR3 DNA reads TGTGCCAGCAGTGGCAGGCTAAACACTGAAGCTTTCTTT. It specifies CASSGRLNTEAFF.

This clone was counted between two and nine times. The rearrangement uses TRBV5-4 and TRBJ2-1; 8 bases line up with TRBD2. Germline CDR1 reads SGHNT; CDR2 reads YYREEE (reference sequence). The V and J ends lost 1 base and 0 bases, in that order; junction bases with no gene match: 6. The CDR3 length is 17 residues. CDR3 region: CASSLHSGSISYNEQFF. CDR3 coding DNA: TGTGCCAGCAGCTTGCACAGCGGGAGTATCTCCTACAATGAGCAGTTCTTC.

There are a few counts of this clone. The chain is built from TRBV29-1 and TRBJ2-2; D perhaps matches TRBD2 (6 bases). CDR3 length equals 14 residues. Per germline, CDR1 SQVTM and CDR2 ANQGSEA. The V end was cut by 3 bases, the J end by 3 bases, with 11 bases between. The CDR3 region is CSVEGGFDTGELFF. DNA of the CDR3: TGCAGCGTTGAGGGGGGTTTCGACACCGGGGAGCTGTTTTTT.

This clone was observed a handful of times. The V and J genes are TRBV5-1 and TRBJ2-7; 10 bases match TRBD2. Germline CDR1 is SGHRS and CDR2 is YFSETQ. The length of the CDR3 is 14 residues. V trimming: 3 bases; J trimming: 6 bases; junction bases outside the gene matches: 6. The CDR3 DNA reads TGCGCCAGCAGCTCACTTAGGACTAGCGGCGAGCAGTACTTC. Its translation is CASSSLRTSGEQYF.

The chain employs TRBV28 and TRBJ1-1; D unresolved. The CDR3 has 11 residues. V was clipped by 6 bases and J by 5 bases, with 7 bases between them. Germline V gives CDR1 MDHEN, CDR2 SYDVKM. CDR3 residues: CASSLTTEAFF. DNA for the CDR3: TGTGCCAGCAGCCTTACTACTGAAGCTTTCTTT.

V and J are TRBV2 and TRBJ1-6; D possibly corresponds to TRBD1 (5 bases). This CDR3 comprises 14 residues. Trimming shortened V by 8 bases and J by 0 bases, and 8 bases separated the two germline ends. CDR1 and CDR2 from the germline V gene are SNHLY and FYNNEI. The CDR3 region is CASYRSSYNSPLHF. DNA of the CDR3: TGTGCCAGCTACAGGAGCTCCTATAATTCACCCCTCCACTTT.

The J gene is TRBJ2-2, the V gene TRBV4-1; 7 nucleotides match TRBD2. After removal of 2 bases from V and 6 bases from J, the junction contained 9 bases not matched to a gene. CDR1 is MGHRA and CDR2 is YSYEKL in the germline V gene. The CDR3 totals 16 residues. The CDR3 sequence: CASSQLFGGSAGELFF. CDR3 sequence (DNA): TGCGCCAGCAGCCAACTGTTCGGGGGGTCGGCCGGGGAGCTGTTTTTT.